The 17 T cell receptor beta chains listed next were all sequenced from one sample in a study of blood T cell repertoires in COVID-19. Clones were read by immunoSEQ multiplex PCR, and TCRdb kept only the in-frame ones, dropping some. The sample consists of around 52,000 clones, almost 85% of them appearing once. The sequenced material came from peripheral blood. The receptor source for this set is a woman of 80 years or more with acute or convalescent COVID-19.

In this sample, this clone turned up once. The chain joins TRBV6-5 to TRBJ2-7; D is unresolved. Germline values: CDR1 MNHEY, CDR2 SVGAGI. V lost 8 bases, J lost 0 bases, and 14 bases lay in between. The CDR3 has 14 residues. The CDR3 DNA is TGTGCCAGCTCGTTACGTAGTGGCTCCTACGAGCAGTACTTC. Its protein product is CASSLRSGSYEQYF.

This clone was picked up a small number of times. The chain joins TRBV7-6 to TRBJ1-3; the match to TRBD1 covers 7 bases. The germline CDR1 and CDR2 sequences are SGHVS and FNYEAQ. The CDR3 covers 17 residues. The junction had 9 bases not matched to a gene; V was cut back by 4 bases and J by 0 bases. The CDR3 loop reads CASSSSTGAGSGNTIYF. CDR3 DNA sequence: TGTGCCAGCAGCTCCTCAACAGGGGCAGGCTCTGGAAACACCATATATTTT.

The rearrangement uses TRBV18 and TRBJ1-2; D is perhaps TRBD1 (5 bases). CDR1 is KGHSH, CDR2 LQKENI, per germline. The CDR3 runs 13 residues. V gave up 6 bases and J gave up 2 bases, with 10 bases separating them. The CDR3, as DNA: TGTGCCAGCTCGCTCGACAGAAACTATGGCTACACCTTC. Amino acid sequence: CASSLDRNYGYTF.

This rearrangement joins TRBV2 to TRBJ1-5, with D possibly TRBD1 on 6 matching bases. Germline CDR1 is SNHLY and CDR2 is FYNNEI. The CDR3 is made up of 15 amino acids. Trimming pared 5 bases from V and 7 bases from J, leaving 18 bases between. The CDR3 reads CASSPGGIGGQPQHF. The DNA for the CDR3 is TGTGCCAGCAGTCCCGGGGGGATAGGGGGGCAGCCCCAGCATTTT. Drawing the rest from reference TRBV2 and TRBJ1-5, the complete variable domain is EPEVTQTPSHQVTQMGQEVILRCVPISNHLYFYWYRQILGQKVEFLVSFYNNEISEKSEIFDDQFSVERPDGSNFTLKIRSTKLEDSAMYFCASSPGGIGGQPQHFGDGTRLSIL.

This chain connects TRBV2 to TRBJ1-4; the D is unclear. Germline V lookup: CDR1 SNHLY, CDR2 FYNNEI. V was shortened by 6 bases and J by 8 bases, with 22 bases between the two germline ends. CDR3 length: 16 residues. In DNA form, the CDR3 reads TGTGCCAGCAGGACGGCCGAGGTCCCGATAAAGGAAAAACTGTTTTTT. It yields the protein CASRTAEVPIKEKLFF.

In this sample, this clone turned up a few times. This sequence joins TRBV7-2 and TRBJ2-6; D remains ambiguous. Trimming stripped 1 base from V and 0 bases from J, with 10 bases between. CDR1 is SGHTA, CDR2 FQGNSA, per germline. CDR3 size: 17 residues. The CDR3 spells CASSLGASRSGANVLTF. The CDR3 coding sequence is TGTGCCAGCAGCTTAGGGGCCAGCCGCTCTGGGGCCAACGTCCTGACTTTC. The full variable domain, in which reference TRBV7-2 and TRBJ2-6 provide the parts outside the CDR3, is GAGVSQSPSNKVTEKGKDVELRCDPISGHTALYWYRQSLGQGLEFLIYFQGNSAPDKSGLPSDRFSAERTGGSVSTLTIQRTQQEDSAVYLCASSLGASRSGANVLTFGAGSRLTVL.

The chain couples TRBV6-4 to TRBJ2-3; weak D call: TRBD1 (5 bases). The CDR3 has 15 residues. Germline loops: CDR1 MRHNA, CDR2 SNTAGT. V was cut by 3 bases and J by 2 bases, with 12 bases left in between. As DNA, the CDR3 is TGTGCCAGCAGTGAAGGGGCCCTTGCCACAGATACGCAGTATTTT. Protein product: CASSEGALATDTQYF.

This rearrangement joins TRBV19 to TRBJ2-1; 14 bases agree with TRBD2. V trimming: 5 bases; J trimming: 3 bases; junction bases outside the gene matches: 3. Germline CDR1 and CDR2: LNHDA and SQIVND (reference sequence). The CDR3 is made up of 16 amino acids. The CDR3 coding sequence is TGTGCCAGTAGTGGGGGACTAGCGGGAGACTACAATGAGCAGTTCTTC. Translation: CASSGGLAGDYNEQFF.

V and J are TRBV6-6 and TRBJ2-3; D call uncertain. The length of the CDR3 is 13 residues. V was clipped by 5 bases and J by 0 bases, with 6 bases between them. CDR1 MNHNY and CDR2 SVGAGI come from the germline V gene (reference sequence). CDR3 protein: CASSRASTDTQYF. DNA of the CDR3: TGTGCCAGCAGTCGGGCTAGCACAGATACGCAGTATTTT.

V and J are TRBV2 and TRBJ2-3; TRBD2 matches 8 bases. The CDR3 sequence is 16 residues long. The V and J ends lost 3 bases and 0 bases, in that order; junction bases with no gene match: 5. Germline CDR1 reads SNHLY; CDR2 reads FYNNEI. Here the CDR3 reads CASSDLAGGSTDTQYF. CDR3 nucleotides: TGTGCCAGCAGTGATCTTGCGGGGGGCAGCACAGATACGCAGTATTTT.

The chain is built from TRBV12-3 or TRBV12-4 and TRBJ2-7; D remains unclear. V gave up 7 bases and J gave up 6 bases, with 10 bases separating them. The CDR3 is made up of 11 amino acids. The DNA of the CDR3 is TGTGCCAGCACCCGCGGTCGCGAGCAGTACTTC. As protein: CASTRGREQYF.

The V gene is TRBV30, the J gene TRBJ2-7; a possible D gene is TRBD1 (5 bases). The CDR3 length is 12 residues. Trimming took 4 bases from V and 5 from J, leaving 12 bases between them. Germline loops: CDR1 GTSNPN, CDR2 SVGIG (reference sequence). The CDR3 reads CAWTRGAHEQYF. DNA of the CDR3: TGTGCCTGGACCCGTGGGGCCCACGAGCAGTACTTC.

In DNA form, the CDR3 reads TGTGCCAGCAGCCCGTCGGGGGGCCGGAGCACCGGGGAGCTGTTTTTT. This translates into CASSPSGGRSTGELFF. This sequence joins TRBV27 and TRBJ2-2, with D tentatively TRBD2 (7 bases). Germline CDR1 MNHEY, CDR2 SMNVEV (reference sequence). With 6 bases removed from V and 4 bases from J, the gap between germline ends came to 18 bases. The CDR3 runs 16 residues.

V usage is TRBV7-9 and J usage is TRBJ1-1; D may be TRBD1 (6 bases). V lost 1 base, J lost 5 bases, and 14 bases lay in between. CDR1 is SEHNR and CDR2 is FQNEAQ in the germline V gene (reference sequence). The CDR3 runs to 15 residues. CDR3 sequence (DNA): TGTGCCAGCAGCTTAGGTCGGGGGGCACGGACTGAAGCTTTCTTT. Its translation is CASSLGRGARTEAFF.

V usage is TRBV2 and J usage is TRBJ1-2; perhaps TRBD1 as D (5 bases). The CDR3 is 13 amino acids. V lost 3 bases and J lost 7, with 12 bases in between. From germline, CDR1 is SNHLY and CDR2 FYNNEI. In DNA form, the CDR3 reads TGTGCCAGCAGTGAGGTCAGGGTGGGTGGCTACACCTTC. This codes for CASSEVRVGGYTF.

This chain links TRBV9 with TRBJ1-1; weak D call: TRBD1 (6 bases). This CDR3 has 14 residues. V lost 0 bases and J 5 bases, leaving 11 bases between the germline ends. Germline V gene lookup returns CDR1 SGDLS and CDR2 YYNGEE. DNA for the CDR3: TGTGCCAGCAGCGTAGCAGGGGCAGGGACTGAAGCTTTCTTT. This codes for CASSVAGAGTEAFF.

The DNA for the CDR3 is TGTGCCAGCAGCAATGGACTAGCGGGAGGGGGCAAGCAGTTCTTC. Amino acids: CASSNGLAGGGKQFF. The rearrangement uses TRBV7-3 and TRBJ2-1; 15 bases align to TRBD2. In germline, CDR1 is SGHTA, CDR2 FQGTGA. Unmatched junction bases numbered 7, after V lost 5 bases and J lost 11 bases. This CDR3 region has 15 residues.